These 20 T cell receptor beta chains were all obtained from the same sample, sequenced in a study of beta chain features in type 1 diabetes. Study-wide results and limits: TCRB CDR3s from Type 1 diabetes patients were moderately but significantly shorter in all four CD4+ subsets.

Antigen specificity for these receptors is unknown. Isolated RNA was reverse transcribed in full, so expressed TCRB transcripts were sequenced. Sequencing was performed with immunoSEQ multiplex PCR; in TCRdb, only in-frame clones are kept and a portion is missing. Here the sample spans 600,000 to 700,000 clones, about an eighth being singletons. The sample consisted of naive CD4+ T cells from blood. The receptors stem from a man between 18 and 29 years old with type 1 diabetes.

The chain couples TRBV30 to TRBJ1-1; no firm D call. The CDR3 loop spans 12 amino acids. V dropped 8 bases and J dropped 1 base, with 11 bases sitting between them. Germline-derived CDR1 and CDR2 are GTSNPN and SVGIG (reference sequence). For the CDR3, the DNA is TGTGCCCGAAGTATCCCGAACACTGAAGCTTTCTTT. This gives the protein CARSIPNTEAFF.

There are a few counts of this clone. J is TRBJ2-4 and V is TRBV6-6; maybe TRBD2 (5 bases). The germline V gene has CDR1 MNHNY and CDR2 SVGAGI (reference sequence). The CDR3 sequence is 16 residues long. V shed 2 bases and J shed 0 bases, with 11 bases lying between them. CDR3 sequence: CASSYPGLLAKNIQYF. The DNA for the CDR3 is TGTGCCAGCAGTTACCCCGGACTTCTAGCCAAAAACATTCAGTACTTC.

The chain couples TRBV6-6 to TRBJ1-1; possibly TRBD1 for D (5 bases). The length of the CDR3 is 12 residues. V lost 5 bases and J 6 bases, leaving 10 bases between the germline ends. Germline assignment: CDR1 MNHNY and CDR2 SVGAGI (reference sequence). In nucleotides, the CDR3 is TGTGCCAGCAGTCTGGGCAGGGCTGAAGCTTTCTTT. Its translation: CASSLGRAEAFF.

The J gene is TRBJ2-7, the V gene TRBV6-5; D possibly uses TRBD1 or TRBD2 (6 bases each). Trimming took 6 bases from V and 5 from J, leaving 20 bases between them. The CDR3 spans 15 residues. Germline V gene lookup returns CDR1 MNHEY and CDR2 SVGAGI. The CDR3 DNA sequence: TGTGCCAGCAGCCACCCGGGGGCTGGAGACCACGAGCAGTACTTC. Its translation: CASSHPGAGDHEQYF.

This clone was counted only a few times. The V call is TRBV30, the J call TRBJ1-1, with D possibly being TRBD1 (5 bases). The CDR3 has 13 amino acids. Germline values: CDR1 GTSNPN, CDR2 SVGIG (reference sequence). V lost 4 bases to trimming and J lost 3 bases, with 12 bases between them. In DNA form, the CDR3 reads TGTGCCTGGAATGTCGGGGGATACACTGAAGCTTTCTTT. As protein: CAWNVGGYTEAFF. The full variable domain, rest sourced from reference TRBV30 and TRBJ1-1, is SQTIHQWPATLVQPVGSPLSLECTVEGTSNPNLYWYRQAAGRGLQLLFYSVGIGQISSEVPQNLSASRPQDRQFILSSKKLLLSDSGFYLCAWNVGGYTEAFFGQGTRLTVV.

The chain employs TRBV27 and TRBJ2-5; D unresolved. The CDR3 is made up of 13 amino acids. Germline V lookup: CDR1 MNHEY, CDR2 SMNVEV (reference sequence). Trimming cost V 5 bases and J 0 bases, with 7 bases left between them. Here the CDR3 DNA reads TGTGCCAGCAGTCCGCCGTACCAAGAGACCCAGTACTTC. This gives the protein CASSPPYQETQYF.

About this clone: One junction end disagrees with the germline gene, perhaps due to a read error. The CDR3 loop is CASRVGQTTGELFF. Here the CDR3 DNA reads TGTGCTAGCAGAGTGGGACAGACCACCGGGGAGCTGTTTTTT. The chain is built from TRBV7-7 and TRBJ2-2; 7 bases align to TRBD1. Germline assignment: CDR1 SSHAT and CDR2 FNYEAQ (reference sequence). This CDR3 has 14 amino acids.

This chain uses TRBV5-4 with TRBJ1-1; D is ambiguous. CDR1 and CDR2 from the germline V gene are SGHNT and YYREEE (reference sequence). CDR3 length: 15 amino acids. Trimming removed 0 bases at V and 0 bases at J, with 9 bases between. CDR3 region: CASSLGSTMNTEAFF. The CDR3 bases are TGTGCCAGCAGCTTGGGGTCAACCATGAACACTGAAGCTTTCTTT.

The chain couples TRBV2 to TRBJ1-2, with D hard to call. Trimming cost V 7 bases and J 2 bases, with 11 bases left between them. The CDR3 sequence is 13 residues long. The germline gives CDR1 SNHLY, CDR2 FYNNEI. The CDR3: CASIREGNYGYTF. The CDR3 DNA follows: TGTGCCAGCATTCGCGAGGGCAACTATGGCTACACCTTC.

The gene calls are TRBV9 and TRBJ2-7; D perhaps matches TRBD2 (5 bases). CDR1 and CDR2 from the germline V gene are SGDLS and YYNGEE. The CDR3 has 14 amino acids. Deletions cut 6 bases from V and 1 base from J, with 14 bases between. The CDR3 spells CASIFGRGSYEQYF. CDR3 sequence (DNA): TGTGCCAGCATCTTTGGGCGCGGGTCCTACGAGCAGTACTTC. Based on the CDR3 plus reference TRBV9 and TRBJ2-7, the full variable domain is DSGVTQTPKHLITATGQRVTLRCSPRSGDLSVYWYQQSLDQGLQFLIQYYNGEERAKGNILERFSAQQFPDLHSELNLSSLELGDSALYFCASIFGRGSYEQYFGPGTRLTVT.

This clone was detected a few times. V is TRBV5-4 and J is TRBJ2-1; D gene unclear. This CDR3 is 15 amino acids long. Germline-derived CDR1 and CDR2 are SGHNT and YYREEE (reference sequence). Trimming removed 7 bases from V and 5 bases from J, with 19 bases in between. The CDR3 DNA reads as TGTGCCAGCTACGCTCGGGCAGGTTTGAACAATGAGCAGTTCTTC. This translates into CASYARAGLNNEQFF.

This clone was picked up a small number of times. This chain joins TRBV19 and TRBJ2-7, with D perhaps TRBD1 (5 bases). The CDR3 length is 15 residues. V was clipped by 6 bases and J by 2 bases, with 17 bases between them. In germline, CDR1 is LNHDA, CDR2 SQIVND (reference sequence). CDR3 nucleotides: TGTGCCAGTAGGTCAAGGGGATCCGGAACCTACGAGCAGTACTTC. Translated: CASRSRGSGTYEQYF. The full variable domain, with the rest looked up from reference TRBV19 and TRBJ2-7, is DGGITQSPKYLFRKEGQNVTLSCEQNLNHDAMYWYRQDPGQGLRLIYYSQIVNDFQKGDIAEGYSVSREKKESFPLTVTSAQKNPTAFYLCASRSRGSGTYEQYFGPGTRLTVT.

Many counts were recorded for this clone. The chain carries TRBV7-2 and TRBJ2-5; no definite D call. Trimming removed 6 bases from V and 5 bases from J, with 7 bases in between. The germline gives CDR1 SGHTA, CDR2 FQGNSA. This CDR3 comprises 11 residues. CDR3 bases: TGTGCCAGCAGGCGCATGGAGACCCAGTACTTC. It translates to CASRRMETQYF.

This clone occurred a few times. The V and J genes are TRBV18 and TRBJ1-5; D gene unclear. V was shortened by 4 bases and J by 5 bases, with 9 bases between the two germline ends. This CDR3 is 13 amino acids long. Germline V gene data show CDR1 as KGHSH and CDR2 as LQKENI. The CDR3 here is CASSRTLDQPQHF. DNA for the CDR3: TGTGCCAGCTCACGTACACTGGATCAGCCCCAGCATTTT.

The chain recombines TRBV19 with TRBJ2-1, with D perhaps TRBD1 or TRBD2 (5 bases each). V shed 7 bases and J shed 6 bases, with 13 bases lying between them. This CDR3 comprises 13 residues. Germline V gives CDR1 LNHDA, CDR2 SQIVND (reference sequence). CDR3 bases: TGTGCCAGTAAAGCCGGGACCTCCAATGAGCAGTTCTTC. It specifies CASKAGTSNEQFF.

Turning to this clone: The same CDR3 also results from other DNA sequences found in this sample. This rearrangement joins TRBV18 to TRBJ2-5, with 7 nucleotides matching TRBD1. V dropped 3 bases and J dropped 0; count of bases not matched to a gene: 1. CDR1 is KGHSH and CDR2 is LQKENI in the germline V gene. There are 14 residues in the CDR3. CDR3: CASSPGQDQETQYF. DNA for the CDR3: TGTGCCAGCTCACCCGGACAGGACCAAGAGACCCAGTACTTC. Full variable domain (rest looked up from reference TRBV18 and TRBJ2-5): NAGVMQNPRHLVRRRGQEARLRCSPMKGHSHVYWYRQLPEEGLKFMVYLQKENIIDESGMPKERFSAEFPKEGPSILRIQQVVRGDSAAYFCASSPGQDQETQYFGPGTRLLVL.

Points on this clone: The junction departs from germline at one end; a sequencing error may be responsible. The genes are TRBV7-7 and TRBJ2-5; D assignment may be TRBD1 or TRBD2 (5 bases each). Germline V CDR1 and CDR2: SSHAT, FNYEAQ (reference sequence). The CDR3 totals 15 residues. The CDR3 region is CASSLARGREETQYF. CDR3 DNA sequence: TGTGCTAGCAGCTTAGCGAGGGGAAGGGAAGAGACCCAGTACTTC.

The sample holds a few counts of this clone. The J gene is TRBJ2-1, the V gene TRBV18; TRBD1 matches at 10 bases. V shed 3 bases and J 7 bases; nucleotides not matched to a gene: 6. Germline CDR1 reads KGHSH; CDR2 reads LQKENI. This CDR3 is built from 15 residues. CDR3 sequence (DNA): TGTGCCAGCTCACCCAGACAGGGGGCCGGGAATGAGCAGTTCTTC. Translating gives CASSPRQGAGNEQFF.

This clone was seen just once. The CDR3: CASSRTGLHEKLFF. The CDR3 DNA is TGTGCCAGCAGTAGGACAGGCCTCCATGAAAAACTGTTTTTT. V is TRBV6-5 and J is TRBJ1-4, with 7 bases fitting TRBD1. Germline V gives CDR1 MNHEY, CDR2 SVGAGI. This CDR3 has 14 amino acids. V trimming: 5 bases; J trimming: 6 bases; junction bases outside the gene matches: 6.

The chain carries TRBV5-1 and TRBJ2-3, with TRBD1 identical over 7 bases. The V gene end was trimmed by 3 bases and the J gene end by 2 bases; junction bases not matched to a gene: 6. Germline loops: CDR1 SGHRS, CDR2 YFSETQ. This CDR3 spans 15 amino acids. CDR3 amino acids: CASSYGQDHTDTQYF. CDR3 nucleotides: TGCGCCAGCAGCTACGGACAGGACCACACAGATACGCAGTATTTT. Full variable domain (outside the CDR3, taken from reference TRBV5-1 and TRBJ2-3): KAGVTQTPRYLIKTRGQQVTLSCSPISGHRSVSWYQQTPGQGLQFLFEYFSETQRNKGNFPGRFSGRQFSNSRSEMNVSTLELGDSALYLCASSYGQDHTDTQYFGPGTRLTVL.